This T cell receptor beta chain was sequenced for a study of vaccination and CD4 T cells after COVID-19. Study context: Taking of post-vaccine samples occurred a median about 70 days after dose two (range 14 to 241). Overlapping peptides of the spike proteins of SARS-CoV-2, HCoV-NL63, HCoV-OC43 and HCoV-229E were used for cell stimulation.

General observations from the study: Convalescent patients displayed spike mono-reactivity in 304 of 307 vaccine-specific clones.

This clonotype was observed a single time. Its antigen is not identified. An Oncomine TCR Beta short-read assay was used to sequence the DNA from cultured CD4+ T cells. TCRdb reanalysed the PCR reads using MiXCR and keeps one entry per CDR3 protein. This sample has about 10,000 distinct CDR3 sequences, with about 60% found just once. V was trimmed by 4 bases and J by 8 bases, leaving 8 bases between them. Germline V gene sequence: CDR1 MNHEY, CDR2 SVGAGI. This CDR3 is built from 12 residues. Treatment: 10-day PBMC culture with coronavirus spike peptide pools or control peptides (ViraFEST assay). After expanding antigen-specific T cells with peptide pools, ViraFEST sequenced their TCRs.

The J gene is TRBJ2-2, the V gene TRBV6-5; D unclear. The source is a human donor who had recovered from COVID-19. The sample taken for sequencing was CD4+ T cells from blood, cultured in vitro. CDR3 bases: TGTGCCAGCAGTTCGCCCAGGGGGGAGCTGTTTTTT. It translates to CASSSPRGELFF.